This note documents a single T cell receptor beta chain sequence. What it recognizes is unknown. This may arise from a read error, as a much more abundant clone is one base away. This sample was included in a study of tumor and adjacent non-tumor tissue in lung cancer. Study findings and constraints: Higher tumor TCR diversity was associated with shorter survival.

The library came from three nested PCR rounds adapted from ARM-PCR protocols. From the multiplex PCR reads, TCRdb called clonotypes with MiXCR, one entry per CDR3 protein. The sample holds 70,000 to 80,000 distinct CDR3 sequences; 72% are singletons and the top ten take under 9.5%. RNA was extracted from bulk tissue without any cell sorting. This CDR3 has 14 residues. CDR1 is MNHEY and CDR2 is SVGAGI in the germline V gene. The sequenced material came from lung tumor tissue. The clonotype originates from a woman in her 40s with non-small cell lung cancer. The V gene is TRBV6-5, the J gene TRBJ1-3, with 8 bases identical to TRBD1. CDR3 sequence reads: CASRDRASGNAIYF. CDR3 in DNA: TGTGCCAGCAGGGACAGGGCCTCTGGAAACGCCATATATTTT.